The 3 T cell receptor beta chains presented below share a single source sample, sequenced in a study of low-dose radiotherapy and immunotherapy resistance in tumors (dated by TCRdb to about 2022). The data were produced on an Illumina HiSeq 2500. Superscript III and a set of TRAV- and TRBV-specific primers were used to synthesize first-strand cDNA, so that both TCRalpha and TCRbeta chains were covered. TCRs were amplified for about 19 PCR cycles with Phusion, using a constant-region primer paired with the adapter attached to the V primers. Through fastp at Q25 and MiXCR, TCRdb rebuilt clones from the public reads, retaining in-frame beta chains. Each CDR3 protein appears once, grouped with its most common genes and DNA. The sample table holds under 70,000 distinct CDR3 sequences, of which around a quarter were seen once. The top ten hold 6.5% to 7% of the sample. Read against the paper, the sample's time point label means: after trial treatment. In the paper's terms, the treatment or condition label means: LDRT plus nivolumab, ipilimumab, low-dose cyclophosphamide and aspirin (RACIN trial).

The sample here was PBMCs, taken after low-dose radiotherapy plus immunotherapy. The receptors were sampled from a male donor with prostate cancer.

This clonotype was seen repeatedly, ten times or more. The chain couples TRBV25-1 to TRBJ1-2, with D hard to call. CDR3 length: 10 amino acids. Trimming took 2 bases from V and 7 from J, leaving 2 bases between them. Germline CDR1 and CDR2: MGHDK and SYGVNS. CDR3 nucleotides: TGTGCCAGCAGTGAAGTTGGCTACACCTTC. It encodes CASSEVGYTF.

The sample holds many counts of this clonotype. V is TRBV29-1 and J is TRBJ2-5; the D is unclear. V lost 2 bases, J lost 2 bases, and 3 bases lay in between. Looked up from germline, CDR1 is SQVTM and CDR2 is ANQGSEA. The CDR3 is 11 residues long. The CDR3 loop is CSVEWQETQYF. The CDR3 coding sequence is TGCAGCGTTGAATGGCAAGAGACCCAGTACTTC.

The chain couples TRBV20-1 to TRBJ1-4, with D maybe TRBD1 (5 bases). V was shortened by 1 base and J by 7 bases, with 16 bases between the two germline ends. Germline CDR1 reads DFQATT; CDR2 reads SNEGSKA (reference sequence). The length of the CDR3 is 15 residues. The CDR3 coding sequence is TGCAGTGCTAGAGGTTCAGGGCTGGGCGGTGAAAAACTGTTTTTT. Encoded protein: CSARGSGLGGEKLFF.